Below, one T cell receptor beta chain is given with its context. Its antigen is not identified. The entry originates in a study of identical twins. Unique molecular identifiers were present on the cDNA, and a universal primer site came from template switching. TCRdb reanalysed the 5' RACE reads using MiXCR and keeps one entry per CDR3 protein. The repertoire holds about 190,000 distinct CDR3 sequences, with approximately 16% as singletons. Study findings and constraints: The abundant beta clonotypes from cord blood had fewer insertions, and memory repertoires had none of this.

The V gene's germline CDR1 is DFQATT and CDR2 SNEGSKA (reference sequence). The CDR3 consists of 15 residues. The germline V and J ends were trimmed by 2 bases and 1 base, with 13 bases remaining between them. These data also formed part of another study, on T cells expressing NK-cell markers. As that study records: The study left the HCMV specificity of expanded NKG2C+ T cell clones unresolved.

The receptor's source is a woman under 30 in good health. This chain joins TRBV20-1 and TRBJ2-3, with D tentatively TRBD1 or TRBD2 (5 bases each). Input material: CD8+ T cells sorted from blood. The CDR3 sequence: CSARSGPLGTDTQYF. The CDR3 DNA reads as TGCAGTGCTAGATCGGGGCCCCTGGGCACAGATACGCAGTATTTT.